This is a list of T cell receptor beta chains from one sample in a study of blood T cell repertoires in COVID-19. Assay used: immunoSEQ multiplex PCR; TCRdb lists only in-frame clones, some missing. The sample holds 200,000 to 300,000 clones; 88% are singletons and the top ten take under 4.5%. The specimen sequenced was peripheral blood. These receptors originate from a man aged 55 to 69 who had recovered from COVID-19. CDR3s include the opening cysteine and the closing phenylalanine or tryptophan. The order of the fields is J gene, V gene, CDR3 protein.

j_call: TRBJ2-3
v_call: TRBV7-9
cdr3_aa: CASSLAGGSSTDTQYF

j_call: TRBJ2-2
v_call: TRBV7-6
cdr3_aa: CASSSTGLNTGELFF

j_call: TRBJ2-7
v_call: TRBV12-3/TRBV12-4
cdr3_aa: CASSLTAHEQYF

j_call: TRBJ2-1
v_call: TRBV11-2
cdr3_aa: CASSSRQGVEQFF

j_call: TRBJ1-5
v_call: TRBV29-1
cdr3_aa: CSVAVGADQPQHF

j_call: TRBJ2-7
v_call: TRBV2
cdr3_aa: CASSPDRVSYEQYF

j_call: TRBJ1-3
v_call: TRBV7-9
cdr3_aa: CASSFYRASSGNTIYF

j_call: TRBJ1-2
v_call: TRBV19
cdr3_aa: CASSSGQGAYGYTF

j_call: TRBJ1-1
v_call: TRBV3-1/TRBV3-2
cdr3_aa: CASTPLGQGLNTEAFF

j_call: TRBJ1-1
v_call: TRBV6-2/TRBV6-3
cdr3_aa: CASSYSGGVQTGAFF

j_call: TRBJ1-6
v_call: TRBV4-2
cdr3_aa: CASSQRDSNSPLHF

j_call: TRBJ1-5
v_call: TRBV6-5
cdr3_aa: CASLAFGQGNQPQHF

j_call: TRBJ1-3
v_call: TRBV25-1
cdr3_aa: CASSEWAISGNTIYF

j_call: TRBJ2-3
v_call: TRBV18
cdr3_aa: CASSQQTGTRHTTDTQYF

j_call: TRBJ2-7
v_call: TRBV14
cdr3_aa: CASSLTGTSAYEQYF

j_call: TRBJ2-5
v_call: TRBV12-3/TRBV12-4
cdr3_aa: CASSFLETQYF

j_call: TRBJ2-1
v_call: TRBV5-1
cdr3_aa: CASSLDTPLSSYNEQFF

j_call: TRBJ1-1
v_call: TRBV7-9
cdr3_aa: CASSLNQANTEAFF

j_call: TRBJ2-2
v_call: TRBV9
cdr3_aa: CASSVSAGGDTGELFF

j_call: TRBJ2-3
v_call: TRBV7-2
cdr3_aa: CASSSTGMNTDTQYF

j_call: TRBJ2-7
v_call: TRBV5-8
cdr3_aa: CASRLSGSGTSEQYF

j_call: TRBJ2-3
v_call: TRBV9
cdr3_aa: CASSVRADAGGPSTDTQYF

j_call: TRBJ2-7
v_call: TRBV6-5
cdr3_aa: CASRAGTETSYEQYF

j_call: TRBJ2-1
v_call: TRBV2
cdr3_aa: CASSERGGAVREQFF

j_call: TRBJ2-3
v_call: TRBV5-1
cdr3_aa: CASSLERGATADTQYF

j_call: TRBJ2-1
v_call: TRBV18
cdr3_aa: CASSPRVGVSYNEQFF

j_call: TRBJ2-1
v_call: TRBV7-8
cdr3_aa: CASTLFRKDYEQFF

j_call: TRBJ1-1
v_call: TRBV4-2
cdr3_aa: CASSQDRGVRVAEAFF

j_call: TRBJ1-6
v_call: TRBV6-5
cdr3_aa: CASGRGTDSPLHF

j_call: TRBJ2-7
v_call: TRBV4-2
cdr3_aa: CASSQDKNSGYEQYF

j_call: TRBJ1-4
v_call: TRBV12-3/TRBV12-4
cdr3_aa: CASREATNEKLFF

j_call: TRBJ1-1
v_call: TRBV5-1
cdr3_aa: CASSLSGMNTEAFF

j_call: TRBJ2-1
v_call: TRBV19
cdr3_aa: CASSRQGPGGYNEQFF

j_call: TRBJ2-1
v_call: TRBV20-1
cdr3_aa: CSASAAGRSYNEQFF

j_call: TRBJ2-5
v_call: TRBV11-2
cdr3_aa: CASSPIAGGRETQYF

j_call: TRBJ2-7
v_call: TRBV14
cdr3_aa: CASSRDTSTYEQYF

j_call: TRBJ2-7
v_call: TRBV5-6
cdr3_aa: CASSVTTGTGGSYEQYF

j_call: TRBJ1-5
v_call: TRBV6-5
cdr3_aa: CASSPQGVGQPQHF

j_call: TRBJ2-7
v_call: TRBV3-1/TRBV3-2
cdr3_aa: CASSLVAGGSYEQYF

j_call: TRBJ2-7
v_call: TRBV7-6
cdr3_aa: CASSLVVGGTHEFYEQYF

j_call: TRBJ2-5
v_call: TRBV7-8
cdr3_aa: CASSPRKTGVETQYF

j_call: TRBJ2-7
v_call: TRBV5-1
cdr3_aa: CASSLVAGGYEQYF

j_call: TRBJ2-2
v_call: TRBV7-3
cdr3_aa: CASSLGQGINTGELFF

j_call: TRBJ1-2
v_call: TRBV7-2
cdr3_aa: CASSLGGQGNYGYTF

j_call: TRBJ1-2
v_call: TRBV18
cdr3_aa: CASSPAGAEYGYTF

j_call: TRBJ1-1
v_call: TRBV30
cdr3_aa: CAYPGTEAFF

j_call: TRBJ1-1
v_call: TRBV4-1
cdr3_aa: CASSQEGTEGGLGF

j_call: TRBJ2-7
v_call: TRBV19
cdr3_aa: CASSARPGGIEQYF

j_call: TRBJ1-1
v_call: TRBV5-4
cdr3_aa: CASSRGVSLNTEAFF

j_call: TRBJ2-7
v_call: TRBV3-1/TRBV3-2
cdr3_aa: CASSQDPGGSDEQYF

j_call: TRBJ2-7
v_call: TRBV5-4
cdr3_aa: CASSFGTGGYEQYF

j_call: TRBJ1-6
v_call: TRBV9
cdr3_aa: CASSVTGTGVSPLHF

j_call: TRBJ1-4
v_call: TRBV5-5
cdr3_aa: CASSLVEATNEKLFF